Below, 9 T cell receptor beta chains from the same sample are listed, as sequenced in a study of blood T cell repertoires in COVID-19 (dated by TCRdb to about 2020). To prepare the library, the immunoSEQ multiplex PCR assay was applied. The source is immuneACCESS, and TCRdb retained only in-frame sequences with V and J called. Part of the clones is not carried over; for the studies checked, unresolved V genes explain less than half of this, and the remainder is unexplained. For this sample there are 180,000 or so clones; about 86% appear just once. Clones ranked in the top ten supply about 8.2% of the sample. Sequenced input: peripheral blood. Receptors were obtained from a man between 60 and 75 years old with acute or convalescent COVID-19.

CDR3 sequence: CASSPLSGANEQFF. The CDR3 DNA reads TGTGCCAGCTCACCACTGTCAGGGGCCAATGAGCAGTTCTTC. The chain carries TRBV18 and TRBJ2-1, with D possibly TRBD1 on 6 matching bases. There are 14 residues in the CDR3. CDR1 is KGHSH, CDR2 LQKENI, per germline. V was pared by 1 base and J by 6 bases, with 10 bases between.

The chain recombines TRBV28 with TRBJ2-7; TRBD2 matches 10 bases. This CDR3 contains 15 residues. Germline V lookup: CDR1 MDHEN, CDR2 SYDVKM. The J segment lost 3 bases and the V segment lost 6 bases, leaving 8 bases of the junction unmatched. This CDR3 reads CASRPPGTSVYEQYF. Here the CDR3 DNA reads TGTGCCAGCAGACCCCCCGGGACTAGCGTCTACGAGCAGTACTTC.

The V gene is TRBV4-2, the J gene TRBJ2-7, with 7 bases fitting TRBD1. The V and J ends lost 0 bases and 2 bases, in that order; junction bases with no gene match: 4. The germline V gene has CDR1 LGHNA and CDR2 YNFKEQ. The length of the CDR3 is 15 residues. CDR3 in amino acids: CASSQDRTGAYEQYF. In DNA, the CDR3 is TGTGCCAGCAGCCAAGATAGAACAGGGGCCTACGAGCAGTACTTC.

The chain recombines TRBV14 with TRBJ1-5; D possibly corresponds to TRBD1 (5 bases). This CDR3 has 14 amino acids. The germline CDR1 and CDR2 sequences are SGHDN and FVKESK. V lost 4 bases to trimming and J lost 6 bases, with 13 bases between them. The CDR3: CASSPSGGRQPQHF. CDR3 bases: TGTGCCAGCAGCCCTTCGGGGGGTCGTCAGCCCCAGCATTTT.

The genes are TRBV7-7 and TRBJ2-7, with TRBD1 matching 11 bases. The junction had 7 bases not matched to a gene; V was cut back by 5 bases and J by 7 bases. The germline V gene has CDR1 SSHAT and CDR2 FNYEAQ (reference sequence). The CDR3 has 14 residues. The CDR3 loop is CASSPGQGAREQYF. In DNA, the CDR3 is TGTGCCAGCAGCCCCGGACAGGGGGCGAGGGAGCAGTACTTC.

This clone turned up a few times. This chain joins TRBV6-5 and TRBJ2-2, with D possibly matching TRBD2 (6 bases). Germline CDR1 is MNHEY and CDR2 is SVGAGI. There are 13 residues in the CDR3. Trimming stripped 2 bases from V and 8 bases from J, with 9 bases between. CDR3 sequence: CASSYRELGELFF. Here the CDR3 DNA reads TGTGCCAGCAGTTACCGGGAGTTAGGGGAGCTGTTTTTT.

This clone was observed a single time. The CDR3 loop is CASSLASPEAFF. For the CDR3, the DNA is TGTGCCAGCAGCTTAGCTTCCCCTGAAGCTTTCTTT. This rearrangement joins TRBV13 to TRBJ1-1; D call uncertain. This CDR3 is 12 amino acids long. Germline CDR1 reads PRHDT; CDR2 reads FYEKMQ (reference sequence). The V end lost 1 base, the J end lost 6 bases, and 6 bases lay between the germline ends.

CDR3 in amino acids: CASSYTGVSNQPQHF. In nucleotides, the CDR3 is TGTGCCAGTAGTTATACAGGGGTATCAAATCAGCCCCAGCATTTT. The chain couples TRBV19 to TRBJ1-5, with 7 bases identical to TRBD1. J gave up 4 bases and V 5 bases, and 8 bases lay outside the gene matches. The CDR3 has 15 amino acids. In germline, CDR1 is LNHDA, CDR2 SQIVND (reference sequence). Full variable domain (remainder filled in from reference TRBV19 and TRBJ1-5): DGGITQSPKYLFRKEGQNVTLSCEQNLNHDAMYWYRQDPGQGLRLIYYSQIVNDFQKGDIAEGYSVSREKKESFPLTVTSAQKNPTAFYLCASSYTGVSNQPQHFGDGTRLSIL.

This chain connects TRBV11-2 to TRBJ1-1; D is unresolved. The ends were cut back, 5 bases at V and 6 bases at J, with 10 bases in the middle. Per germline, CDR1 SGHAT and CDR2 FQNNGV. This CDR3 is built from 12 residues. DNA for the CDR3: TGTGCCAGCAGCCATCGGGATTCTGAAGCTTTCTTT. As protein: CASSHRDSEAFF.